The 2 T cell receptor beta chains reported below all come from one sample, sequenced in a study of blood T cell repertoires in COVID-19. Data came from immunoSEQ multiplex PCR; TCRdb stores just in-frame clones and leaves some out. The sample gives about 210,000 clones, over 70% of which show up once; 2.5% to 3.5% is in the top ten. The sequencing input was peripheral blood. The origin of the receptors is a man between 45 and 60 years old with active or convalescent COVID-19.

The chain links TRBV10-3 to TRBJ2-7; D possibly corresponds to TRBD2 (5 bases). Germline CDR1 ENHRY, CDR2 SYGVKD. V was cut by 2 bases and J by 5 bases, with 16 bases left in between. This CDR3 is built from 15 residues. The DNA of the CDR3 is TGTGCCATCAGTGAGCGGAGGACCCAAGAAAACGAGCAGTACTTC. Translated: CAISERRTQENEQYF.

The chain recombines TRBV6-4 with TRBJ2-3, with D unclear. This CDR3 has 15 amino acids. Looked up from germline, CDR1 is MRHNA and CDR2 is SNTAGT. Trimming left V 2 bases short and J 0 bases short, with 9 bases between. CDR3 DNA sequence: TGTGCCAGCAGTGACCAGGATGCTAGCACAGATACGCAGTATTTT. Protein: CASSDQDASTDTQYF.